This T cell receptor beta chain was retrieved from a study of blood T cell repertoires in COVID-19. CDR1 is SGHTA, CDR2 FQGNSA, per germline. This CDR3 is 13 amino acids long. Remarks on this clone: Sequence at one end of the junction differs from germline and may be a read error.

Sequenced by immunoSEQ multiplex PCR; TCRdb stores in-frame clones only, minus some. The sample has around 84,000 clones; around four fifths are singletons. Sequencing input: peripheral blood. The sequence was obtained from an elderly man with active or convalescent COVID-19. The chain uses TRBV7-2 and TRBJ1-1; D gene unclear. The CDR3 DNA sequence: TGTGCCAGCACCTTAACGGGGAGTACTGAAGCTTTCTTT. This encodes CASTLTGSTEAFF.